The 26 T cell receptor beta chains listed next were all sequenced from one sample in a study of CD8+ T cells in alopecia areata. RNA, once extracted, was reverse transcribed into cDNA for use as the sequencing template. Sequencing used immunoSEQ multiplex PCR; TCRdb keeps in-frame clones, though not all of them. The sample shows some 110,000 clones, none of them appearing just once. The sample taken for sequencing was lesional skin. The receptors come from a C3H/HeJ mouse with alopecia areata. The MHC haplotype of this mouse line is H2-k.

As to this clone: Genes and germline are mouse. The read ends 4 residues before the CDR3 terminus; that terminus is restored from the germline J gene. The rearrangement uses TRBV19 and TRBJ2-2; TRBD2 matches 11 bases. The V and J ends lost 3 bases and 2 bases, in that order; junction bases with no gene match: 3. The CDR3 covers 16 residues. Germline V gives CDR1 FNHDT, CDR2 SITEND (reference sequence). CDR3 DNA, as far as it was read: TGTGCCAGCAGTAGACTGGGGGGGTCGAACACCGGG. This codes for CASSRLGGSNTG. The CDR3, in full, reads CASSRLGGSNTGQLYF.

This clone was seen only a few times. Each gene name is a mouse one. The sequenced fragment ends 4 residues before the CDR3 boundary, so the rest is inferred from the germline J gene. The genes are TRBV13-3 and TRBJ2-4; 8 nucleotides line up with TRBD1. The CDR3 runs to 16 residues. Germline V gene data show CDR1 as NNHDY and CDR2 as SYVADS. The CDR3: CASSDGDRTGKNTLYF. The sequenced part of the CDR3 DNA is TGTGCCAGCAGTGATGGCGATCGGACAGGGAAAAAC. Full variable domain (missing parts from reference TRBV13-3 and TRBJ2-4): EAAVTQSPRSKVAVTGGKVTLSCHQTNNHDYMYWYRQDTGHGLRLIHYSYVADSTEKGDIPDGYKASRPSQENFSLILELASLSQTAVYFCASSDGDRTGKNTLYFGAGTRLSVL.

This clone was observed a handful of times. Gene names are mouse gene names. The read terminates 4 residues ahead of where the CDR3 ends, so the germline J gene completes it. This chain joins TRBV13-3 and TRBJ2-4; 7 nucleotides align to TRBD2. V shed 7 bases, J shed 0 bases, and the junction held 8 bases outside the gene matches. The CDR3 spans 15 residues. Germline V lookup: CDR1 NNHDY, CDR2 SYVADS. Partial CDR3 DNA: TGTGCCAGCGGTGCCTGGGGGATCAGTCAAAAC. Residues: CASGAWGISQN. The full CDR3 sequence reads CASGAWGISQNTLYF.

As to this clone: Mouse gene names and germline throughout. The read terminates 4 residues before the CDR3 end, so the remaining end is supplied by the germline J gene. The chain uses TRBV13-2 and TRBJ2-2, with a possible D match to TRBD1 (6 bases). CDR3 length equals 14 residues. Between the trimmed V and J ends, which lost 2 bases and 4 bases, there was a span of 9 bases. CDR1 is NNHNN, CDR2 SYGAGS, per germline (reference sequence). The covered CDR3 bases are TGTGCCAGCGGTGAACGAGGGGGCACCGGG. Protein sequence: CASGERGGTG. In full, the CDR3 reads CASGERGGTGQLYF.

This clone has a count of ten or more. The listed genes are named as in mouse. The read is 4 residues too short to cover the CDR3 end, so that end is filled in from the germline J gene. The chain joins TRBV13-3 to TRBJ1-1; D is undetermined. The germline CDR1 and CDR2 sequences are NNHDY and SYVADS. The CDR3 sequence is 10 residues long. CDR3 loop: CASEGPEVFF. The DNA read from the CDR3 is TGTGCCAGCGAGGGTCCA.

As concerns this clone: Mouse gene names and germline throughout. The read stops 4 residues short of the end of the CDR3; the missing end is completed from the germline J gene. Other DNA variants within this sample encode the same CDR3. The V call is TRBV1, the J call TRBJ2-7, with D possibly being TRBD1 (6 bases). The germline CDR1 and CDR2 sequences are NSQYPW and LRSPGD (reference sequence). The ends were cut back, 2 bases at V and 0 bases at J, with 11 bases in the middle. The CDR3 contains 15 residues. The CDR3 sequence is CTCSAPGQSSYEQYF. The part of the CDR3 DNA that was read is TGCACCTGCAGTGCACCTGGACAGAGCTCCTAT. The whole variable domain, remainder taken from reference TRBV1 and TRBJ2-7, is VTLLEQNPRWRLVPRGQAVNLRCILKNSQYPWMSWYQQDLQKQLQWLFTLRSPGDKEVKSLPGADYLATRVTDTELRLQVANMSQGRTLYCTCSAPGQSSYEQYFGPGTRLTVL.

On this clone itself: Gene names and germline match the mouse. The CDR3 end is not reached by the read, which stops 4 residues before it; the germline J gene fills it in. This chain connects TRBV24 to TRBJ2-7, with D possibly called TRBD1 or TRBD2 (5 bases each). This CDR3 comprises 12 residues. From germline, CDR1 is KGHTA and CDR2 FRNEEI. This CDR3 reads CASSLGGYEQYF. CDR3 DNA, as far as it was read: TGTGCCAGCAGTCTGGGGGGATAT.

This clone occurred many times. Mouse germline and gene names are used. The read comes to an end 4 residues before the CDR3 does, leaving the germline J gene to fill in the end. The genes are TRBV13-2 and TRBJ2-1, with 7 bases lining up with TRBD2. The CDR3 contains 15 residues. Germline V CDR1 and CDR2: NNHNN, SYGAGS (reference sequence). J was trimmed by 1 base and V by 5 bases; bases with no gene match: 6. The covered CDR3 bases are TGTGCCAGCGGCGCCTCACTGGGGAACTATGCT. Protein product: CASGASLGNYA. The full CDR3 reads CASGASLGNYAEQFF.

A few counts support this clone. The protein listed by TCRdb differs at residue 14 from the translated DNA, so the DNA translation is shown. Gene names and germline match the mouse. Read sequence stops 3 residues before the CDR3 end, and the germline J gene provides the missing end. The chain joins TRBV13-3 to TRBJ1-3; tentative D call: TRBD1 (6 bases). The CDR3 covers 17 residues. Trimming took off 0 bases at V and 2 bases at J, with 15 bases between the two ends. In germline, CDR1 is NNHDY, CDR2 SYVADS. The CDR3 DNA, read in part, is TGTGCCAGCAGTGATGTAGGAGGGGGAGAGGCTGGAAATACG. As protein: CASSDVGGGEAGNT. The CDR3 as a whole reads CASSDVGGGEAGNTLYF.

A few counts support this clone. Germline and genes: mouse. The read comes to an end 4 residues before the CDR3 does, leaving the germline J gene to fill in the end. The gene calls are TRBV1 and TRBJ1-1; D call uncertain. V was trimmed by 3 bases and J by 0 bases, leaving 8 bases between them. This CDR3 has 14 residues. Germline CDR1 and CDR2: NSQYPW and LRSPGD (reference sequence). CDR3 protein: CTCSAPPQNTEVFF. The sequenced CDR3 bases are TGCACCTGCAGTGCCCCCCCACAGAACACA.

A note on this clone: Gene and germline names: mouse. The read finishes 4 residues shy of the CDR3 end, and the germline J gene is used to complete it. The chain combines TRBV13-3 with TRBJ2-1; D possibly corresponds to TRBD1 (5 bases). CDR3 size: 14 residues. Trimming removed 5 bases at V and 0 bases at J, with 9 bases between. CDR1 and CDR2 from the germline V gene are NNHDY and SYVADS. The sequenced part of the CDR3 DNA is TGTGCCAGCAGGACAGCCTATAACTATGCT. As protein: CASRTAYNYA. From start to end, the CDR3 is CASRTAYNYAEQFF.

This clone was seen at least ten times. Gene names follow the mouse nomenclature. The read terminates 4 residues before the CDR3 end, so the remaining end is supplied by the germline J gene. This chain links TRBV13-1 with TRBJ1-1; TRBD1 aligns across 8 bases. This CDR3 contains 12 residues. CDR1 NSHNY and CDR2 SYGAGN come from the germline V gene. The covered CDR3 bases are TGTGCCAGCAGTGAGGGACAGGCA. Translated: CASSEGQA. In full, the CDR3 reads CASSEGQAEVFF.

On this clone itself: The genes and germline here are from mouse. Incomplete CDR3 DNA: TGTGCCAGCAGTACAGACAGCTCAAACACCGGG. Translated: CASSTDSSNTG. The whole CDR3 reads CASSTDSSNTGQLYF. The chain employs TRBV19 and TRBJ2-2; weak D call: TRBD1 (5 bases). The read terminates 4 residues before the CDR3 end, so the remaining end is supplied by the germline J gene. CDR3 size: 15 residues. Germline V gene data show CDR1 as FNHDT and CDR2 as SITEND (reference sequence). V lost 3 bases and J lost 0, with 9 bases in between.

This clone occurred a few times. Mouse germline and gene names are used. The CDR3 end falls 4 residues outside the read, so it is completed with the germline J gene. This chain uses TRBV14 with TRBJ1-1; no reliable D call. The CDR3 contains 10 residues. CDR1 and CDR2 from the germline V gene are SGHDT and FRDEAV. CDR3 DNA, as far as it was read: TGTGCCAGCAGTCAACAA. It is translated as CASSQQ. The full CDR3 sequence reads CASSQQEVFF. Together with reference TRBV14 and TRBJ1-1, the CDR3 gives the full variable domain: EAGVTQSPRYAVLQEGQAVSFWCDPISGHDTLYWYQQPRDQGPQLLVYFRDEAVIDNSQLPSDRFSAVRPKGTNSTLKIQSAKQGDTATYLCASSQQEVFFGKGTRLTVV.

The sample holds a few counts of this clone. The gene symbols are mouse symbols. The read finishes 4 residues shy of the CDR3 end, and the germline J gene is used to complete it. The chain uses TRBV13-3 and TRBJ1-1; 10 bases agree with TRBD1. CDR3 size: 14 residues. Germline V CDR1 and CDR2: NNHDY, SYVADS. Partial CDR3 DNA: TGTGCCAGCAGACCAGACAGGGGGCGGACA. Translated: CASRPDRGRT. The full-length CDR3 reads as CASRPDRGRTEVFF.

This clone was seen a handful of times. All gene names here are mouse names. The CDR3 goes on 4 residues after the read ends, and that part is filled in from the germline J gene. The rearrangement joins TRBV13-2 to TRBJ2-2, with D perhaps TRBD1 (5 bases). The V gene lost 3 bases and the J gene lost 3 bases, with 9 bases spanning the gap. This CDR3 contains 14 residues. CDR1 NNHNN and CDR2 SYGAGS come from the germline V gene (reference sequence). CDR3 bases read: TGTGCCAGCGGTGGACAGAGGGACACCGGG. It yields the protein CASGGQRDTG. In full, the CDR3 reads CASGGQRDTGQLYF.

This clone was seen ten or more times. The genes and germline here are from mouse. The CDR3 end lies 4 residues beyond the end of the read and is filled in from the germline J gene. The rearrangement uses TRBV13-3 and TRBJ2-1; D unclear. This CDR3 comprises 15 residues. CDR1 is NNHDY, CDR2 SYVADS, per germline. Trimming took off 2 bases at V and 0 bases at J, with 9 bases between the two ends. CDR3 sequence reads: CASSDQTNNYAEQFF. The DNA read from the CDR3 is TGTGCCAGCAGTGACCAAACAAATAACTATGCT.

This clone was detected only a few times. Mouse names are used for the genes. The CDR3 end falls 4 residues outside the read, so it is completed with the germline J gene. The chain combines TRBV17 with TRBJ2-1; TRBD2 matches at 8 bases. The CDR3 spans 14 residues. Trimming at V came to 5 bases and at J to 3 bases, leaving 3 bases not matched to a gene. Germline CDR1 and CDR2: MNHDT and YYDKIL. The DNA read from the CDR3 is TGTGCTAGCAGTCCTGACTGGGGCTATGCT. Its protein product is CASSPDWGYA. The whole CDR3 is CASSPDWGYAEQFF.

This clone turned up a few times. Here the gene names and germline are mouse. The CDR3 goes on 4 residues after the read ends, and that part is filled in from the germline J gene. The V and J genes are TRBV13-2 and TRBJ2-7, with 8 bases fitting TRBD2. The CDR3 is 15 amino acids. The V gene end was trimmed by 0 bases and the J gene end by 3 bases; junction bases not matched to a gene: 5. CDR1 NNHNN and CDR2 SYGAGS come from the germline V gene (reference sequence). Incomplete CDR3 DNA: TGTGCCAGCGGTGATGAAAACTGGGGGTTCTAT. Its protein is CASGDENWGFY. From start to end, the CDR3 is CASGDENWGFYEQYF.

At least ten counts were recorded for this clone. Germline and genes here are mouse. The read ends 4 residues early relative to the CDR3; the germline J gene fills the gap. The rearrangement links TRBV13-3 to TRBJ2-7, with 12 bases aligning to TRBD2. The CDR3 spans 17 residues. Germline V gene lookup returns CDR1 NNHDY and CDR2 SYVADS. The ends lost 2 bases at V and 0 bases at J; junction bases unmatched: 6. The CDR3 DNA, read in part, is TGTGCCAGCAGTGAGACTGGGGGGGCGCAGAGCTCCTAT. Translated: CASSETGGAQSSY. The full CDR3 reads CASSETGGAQSSYEQYF.

In its sample, this clone was seen a few times. The gene symbols are mouse symbols. The observed sequence ends 4 residues before the CDR3 terminus, with the missing tail filled in from the germline J gene. Within the sample, other DNA sequences also encode this same CDR3. The J gene is TRBJ2-5, the V gene TRBV1; perhaps TRBD1 as D (6 bases). Germline values: CDR1 NSQYPW, CDR2 LRSPGD (reference sequence). The CDR3 is made up of 15 amino acids. V was cut by 3 bases and J by 2 bases, with 12 bases left in between. CDR3 region: CTCSAARDTQDTQYF. The part of the CDR3 DNA that was read is TGCACCTGCAGTGCCGCCCGGGACACCCAAGAC.

This clone has just a few counts. Any gene name here is a mouse gene name. The read is 4 residues too short to cover the CDR3 end, so that end is filled in from the germline J gene. The rearrangement links TRBV13-3 to TRBJ2-1; 8 bases fit TRBD2. Germline CDR1 NNHDY, CDR2 SYVADS. V gave up 2 bases and J gave up 0 bases; unmatched junction bases: 7. This CDR3 is built from 17 residues. The sequenced part of the CDR3 DNA is TGTGCCAGCAGTGACGGGGCTGGGGGGATTAACTATGCT. Its protein product is CASSDGAGGINYA. The CDR3, in full, reads CASSDGAGGINYAEQFF.

This clone has only a few counts. Here the gene names and germline are mouse. The CDR3 end is not reached by the read, which stops 4 residues before it; the germline J gene fills it in. The chain recombines TRBV31 with TRBJ2-1; D might be TRBD2 (7 bases). The V and J ends lost 0 bases and 5 bases respectively, with 17 bases between them. Per germline, CDR1 GKSSPN and CDR2 SITVG. CDR3 length equals 16 residues. This chain's CDR3 is CAWSLLGGGGDAEQFF. The DNA read from the CDR3 is TGTGCCTGGAGTCTATTGGGGGGAGGGGGGGATGCT.

As concerns this clone: Gene names and germline match the mouse. The read finishes 4 residues shy of the CDR3 end, and the germline J gene is used to complete it. V usage is TRBV13-3 and J usage is TRBJ2-5; TRBD2 matches 10 bases. The CDR3 contains 14 residues. Germline CDR1 NNHDY, CDR2 SYVADS. CDR3 bases read: TGTGCCAGCGCTCAAACTGGGGGGGAAGAC. It translates to CASAQTGGED. The entire CDR3 protein reads CASAQTGGEDTQYF.

In the case of this clone: Gene names are the mouse ones. The CDR3 extends 4 residues past the end of the read, so its final part is completed from the germline J gene. This chain connects TRBV12-2 to TRBJ2-1, with D possibly being TRBD1 (5 bases). V lost 4 bases to trimming and J lost 0 bases, with 12 bases between them. Germline V CDR1 and CDR2: SGHLS, HYDKME. The CDR3 length is 15 residues. The CDR3 region is CASSLGQNNYAEQFF. CDR3 DNA, as far as it was read: TGTGCCAGCTCCCTCGGACAAAATAACTATGCT.

This clone has just a few counts. TCRdb's protein and the translated DNA diverge at residue 13; the protein reported here is the translation of the DNA. The gene symbols are mouse symbols. The CDR3 extends 3 residues past the end of the read, so its final part is completed from the germline J gene. This chain uses TRBV13-1 with TRBJ1-6; D is possibly TRBD1 (6 bases). TRBJ1-6 is placed among ORFs of uncertain function. Trimming pared 2 bases from V and 4 bases from J, leaving 13 bases between. Looked up from germline, CDR1 is NSHNY and CDR2 is SYGAGN. The CDR3 has 16 amino acids. Incomplete CDR3 DNA: TGTGCCAGCAGTGAAGGACTGGACAGTTATAATTCGCCC. Translating gives CASSEGLDSYNSP. The entire CDR3 sequence reads CASSEGLDSYNSPLYF.